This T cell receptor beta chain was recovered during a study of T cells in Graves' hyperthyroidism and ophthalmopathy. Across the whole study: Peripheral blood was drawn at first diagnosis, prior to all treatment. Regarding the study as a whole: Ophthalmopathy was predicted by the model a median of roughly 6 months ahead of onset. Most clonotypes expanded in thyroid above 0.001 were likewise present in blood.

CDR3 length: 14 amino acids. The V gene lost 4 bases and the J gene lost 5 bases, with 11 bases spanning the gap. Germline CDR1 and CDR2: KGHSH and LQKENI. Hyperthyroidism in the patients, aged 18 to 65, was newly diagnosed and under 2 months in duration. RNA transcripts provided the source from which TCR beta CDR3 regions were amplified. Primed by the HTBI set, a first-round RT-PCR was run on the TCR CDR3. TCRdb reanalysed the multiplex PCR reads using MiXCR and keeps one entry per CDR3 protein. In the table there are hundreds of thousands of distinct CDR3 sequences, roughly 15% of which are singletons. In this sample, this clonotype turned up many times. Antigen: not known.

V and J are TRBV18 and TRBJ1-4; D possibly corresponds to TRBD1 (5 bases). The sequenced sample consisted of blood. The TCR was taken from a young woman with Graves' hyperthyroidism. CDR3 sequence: CASSLGLINEKLFF. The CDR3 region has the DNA TGTGCCAGCTCACTGGGACTGATAAATGAAAAACTGTTTTTT.